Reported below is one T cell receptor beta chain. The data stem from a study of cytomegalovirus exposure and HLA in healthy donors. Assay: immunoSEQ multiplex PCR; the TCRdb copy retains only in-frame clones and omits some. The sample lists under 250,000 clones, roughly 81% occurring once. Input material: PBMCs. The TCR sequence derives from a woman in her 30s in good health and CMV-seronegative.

The chain's CDR3 is CASSLLSGGSSYEQYF. DNA of the CDR3: TGTGCCAGCAGTTTACTTAGCGGGGGAAGCTCCTACGAGCAGTACTTC. This chain connects TRBV27 to TRBJ2-7; 9 bases line up with TRBD2. Germline-derived CDR1 and CDR2 are MNHEY and SMNVEV (reference sequence). Losses at the gene ends were 2 bases for V and 0 bases for J; bases not matched to a gene: 5. The CDR3 extends over 16 amino acids.